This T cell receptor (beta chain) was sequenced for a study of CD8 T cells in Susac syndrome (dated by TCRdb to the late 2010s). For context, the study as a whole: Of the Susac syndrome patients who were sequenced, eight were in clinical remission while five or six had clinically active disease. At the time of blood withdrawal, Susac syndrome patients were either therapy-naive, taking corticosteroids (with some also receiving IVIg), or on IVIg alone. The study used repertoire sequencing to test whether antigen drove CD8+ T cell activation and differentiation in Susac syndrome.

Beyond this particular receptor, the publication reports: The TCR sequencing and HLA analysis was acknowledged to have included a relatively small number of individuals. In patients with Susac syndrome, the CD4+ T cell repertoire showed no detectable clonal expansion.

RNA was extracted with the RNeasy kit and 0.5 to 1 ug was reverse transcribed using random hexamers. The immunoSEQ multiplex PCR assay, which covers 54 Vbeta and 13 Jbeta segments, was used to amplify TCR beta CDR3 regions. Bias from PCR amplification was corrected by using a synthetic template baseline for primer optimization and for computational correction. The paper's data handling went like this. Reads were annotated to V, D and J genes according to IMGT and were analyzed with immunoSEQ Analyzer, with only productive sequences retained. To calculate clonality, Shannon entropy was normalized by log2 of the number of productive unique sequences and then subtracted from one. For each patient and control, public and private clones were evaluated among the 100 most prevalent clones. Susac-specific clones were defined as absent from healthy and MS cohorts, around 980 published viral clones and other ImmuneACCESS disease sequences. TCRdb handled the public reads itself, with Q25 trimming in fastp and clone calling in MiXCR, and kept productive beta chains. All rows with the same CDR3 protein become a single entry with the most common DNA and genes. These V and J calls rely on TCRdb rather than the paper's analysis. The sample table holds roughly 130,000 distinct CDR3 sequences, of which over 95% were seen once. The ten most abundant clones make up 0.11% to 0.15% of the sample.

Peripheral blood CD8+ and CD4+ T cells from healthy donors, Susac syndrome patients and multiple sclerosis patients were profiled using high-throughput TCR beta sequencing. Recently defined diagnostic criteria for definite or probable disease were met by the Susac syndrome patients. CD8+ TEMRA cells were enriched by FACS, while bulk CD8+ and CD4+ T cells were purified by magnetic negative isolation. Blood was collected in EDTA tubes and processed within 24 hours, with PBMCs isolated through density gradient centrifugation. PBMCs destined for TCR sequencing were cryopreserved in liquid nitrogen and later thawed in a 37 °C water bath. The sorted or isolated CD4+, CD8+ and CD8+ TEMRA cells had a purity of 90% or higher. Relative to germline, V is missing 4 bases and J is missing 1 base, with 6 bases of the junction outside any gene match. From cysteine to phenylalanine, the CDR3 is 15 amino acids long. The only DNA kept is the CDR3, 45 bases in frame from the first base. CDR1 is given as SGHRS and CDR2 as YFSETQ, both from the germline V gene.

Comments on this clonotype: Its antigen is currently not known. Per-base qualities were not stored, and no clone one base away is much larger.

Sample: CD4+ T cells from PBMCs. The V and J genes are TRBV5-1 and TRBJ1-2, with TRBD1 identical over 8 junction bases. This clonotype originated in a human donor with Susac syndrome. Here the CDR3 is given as CASSPWTGNNYGYTF. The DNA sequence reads TGCGCCAGCAGCCCGTGGACAGGGAATAACTATGGCTACACCTTC.